The TCR beta chain described here comes from a study of CXCR3-negative and CXCR3-positive naive CD8 T cells. Study findings and constraints: Fresh PBMCs were used in most assays, and CXCR3 expression partially decreased after cryopreservation. Diversity ran similarly high across both naive subsets but far lower in memory CD8+ cells.

The length of the CDR3 is 17 residues. Germline CDR1 reads DFQATT; CDR2 reads SNEGSKA (reference sequence). In the case of this clonotype: Antigen: not known.

Every individual CD8+ T cell subset underwent sorting in triplicate at approximately 300,000 cells apiece. Naive CD8+ T cells showed CD45RO-CCR7+CD27+CD95-. Researchers prepared the TRB cDNA libraries using 5' RACE with UMI labels. TCRdb re-called the 5' RACE reads; one entry per CDR3 protein, DNA not given. The specimen's table records around 140,000 distinct CDR3 sequences. The chain joins TRBV20-1 to TRBJ2-7. This sequence was found in a human donor in good health. Some clones in this sample may be carry-over from other donors' samples. Sequenced sample: naive CXCR3- CD8+ T cells from blood. As for subset: CD45RO-CCR7+CD27+CD95- naive CD8+ T cells lacking CXCR3 (TNR3-). The CDR3 sequence is CSARDISYELSAYEQYF.